Described below is a single T cell receptor beta chain sequence and its context. This clonotype was detected ten times or more. There is no known antigen for this receptor. No base quality information exists; no much larger clone differs at one position. Taken from cysteine to phenylalanine, the CDR3 has 13 residues. Of the read, only the CDR3 DNA is kept; its 39 bases are in frame from base 1. CDR1 and CDR2, per the germline V gene (reference sequence), are SGHNT and YYREEE. V and J are truncated by 1 base and 2 bases respectively, leaving an intervening sequence of 5 bases. The data belong to a study of T cells after yellow fever vaccination (dated by TCRdb to between 2019 and 2020). Turning to the overall study: Libraries from fractions with low cell numbers were prepared with the SMART-Seq v4 Ultra Low Input RNA kit. To follow T-cell clones before and after both primary and booster YFV17D yellow fever vaccination, bulk TCR alpha and beta repertoires underwent longitudinal sequencing. The cohort comprised two healthy male donors, one aged 18 to 30 and one aged 30 to 40 years. Blood was collected at multiple timepoints before and after primary and secondary immunization, and bulk PBMC replicates and cell subsets were isolated.

Sequencing relied on an Illumina NovaSeq 6000. Synthesis of TCR cDNA relied on 5'RACE template switching, a step that introduced a universal primer site along with unique molecular identifiers. cDNA synthesis was primed from both the TCR alpha and TCR beta constant segments. Library amplification used two PCR steps, and the second PCR step added sample barcodes and sequencing adapters. Sequencing of the libraries was done on either Illumina HiSeq 2500 (2x100 bp) or NovaSeq (2x150 bp). Turning to the authors' computational methods: MIGEC was used to demultiplex reads and collapse the reads into UMI consensus sequences, and MiXCR was used for V(D)J alignment. Using edgeR on replicate PBMC samples, clonotypes were called vaccine-responding if FDR was below 0.01 and the log2 fold change was above 5 up to day 15. Bulk clonotypes were assigned CD4 or CD8 identity according to which sequenced CD4 or CD8 repertoire held them at higher abundance. The public reads were quality trimmed at Q25 with fastp and then assembled into clones with MiXCR by TCRdb, keeping productive beta chains. Every distinct CDR3 protein forms one entry, paired with its most common genes and DNA. These V and J calls originate from TCRdb's pipeline instead of the authors' own analysis. The sample table contains about 340,000 distinct CDR3 sequences; only one count was recorded for about 4% of them. The ten largest clones capture 20% to 25% of the sample.

Paper-wide results and their limitations: FACS-sorted repertoires could contain abundant contaminating clonotypes from the bulk population, so computational filtering was required. After the booster, most of the clones that had expanded following primary vaccination were detected again (roughly 97% of CD4 and roughly 90% of CD8), which suggests that memory was broadly maintained. A small share of clonotypes was detected in both CD4 and CD8 compartments, with the overlap likely arising from convergent recombination. The secondary T-cell response was found to be weaker but faster than the primary response, with a peak reached on day 5 rather than on day 15. The study included only a couple of donors, which limits how far the findings can be generalized.

Interpreted using the paper, the treatment or condition label stands for: live attenuated yellow fever vaccine strain. At every blood-draw timepoint, two biological replicates of bulk PBMCs were collected. PBMCs were isolated from peripheral blood using a standard Ficoll-Paque protocol. RNA was extracted with TriZol from bulk PBMCs, CD4 and CD8 fractions, and dextramer-positive and dextramer-negative fractions. This clonotype was sampled from a man between 18 and 29 years old who received the YFV17D yellow fever vaccine. The specimen was PBMCs, collected 5 days after the yellow fever booster vaccination. This sequence uses TRBV5-4 and TRBJ2-3, with the D gene not confidently named. The sequence in DNA is TGTGCCAGCAGCTTGTTAGACACAGATACGCAGTATTTT. It is translated as CASSLLDTDTQYF.